This T cell receptor beta chain derives from a study of blood T cell repertoires in COVID-19. The CDR3 consists of 16 residues. The ends lost 2 bases at V and 10 bases at J; junction bases unmatched: 16. CDR1 and CDR2 (germline): MGHDK, SYGVNS. Some clones are missing from TCRdb's copy, which holds only in-frame ones; the method was immunoSEQ multiplex PCR. Here the sample spans about 21,000 clones, around 92% being singletons. This receptor was identified in a man between 65 and 85 years old with active COVID-19. Sequencing was done on a sample of peripheral blood. This chain connects TRBV25-1 to TRBJ1-1, with 7 positions matching TRBD1. The CDR3 DNA sequence: TGTGCCAGCAGTGAACCGAGATCCGGGACAGCCACAGGAGCTTTCTTT. Translation gives CASSEPRSGTATGAFF.